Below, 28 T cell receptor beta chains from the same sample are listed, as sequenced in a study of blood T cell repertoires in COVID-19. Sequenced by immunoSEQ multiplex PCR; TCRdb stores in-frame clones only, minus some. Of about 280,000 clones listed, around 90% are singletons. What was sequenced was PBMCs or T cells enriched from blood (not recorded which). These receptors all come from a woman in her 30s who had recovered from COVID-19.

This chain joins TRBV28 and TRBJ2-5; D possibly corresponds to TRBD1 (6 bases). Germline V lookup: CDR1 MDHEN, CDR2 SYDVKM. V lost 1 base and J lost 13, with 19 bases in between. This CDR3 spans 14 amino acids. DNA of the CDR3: TGTGCCAGCAGTTTATTACGCTCCGGGACATCTTCGTACTTC. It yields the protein CASSLLRSGTSSYF.

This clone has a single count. The CDR3 DNA reads TGTGCCAGCAATCTCGTCGGCTCCTATAATTCACCCCTCCACTTT. Its translation is CASNLVGSYNSPLHF. The chain combines TRBV27 with TRBJ1-6, with D unclear. The CDR3 runs 15 residues. V was trimmed by 7 bases and J by 0 bases, leaving 10 bases between them. Germline-derived CDR1 and CDR2 are MNHEY and SMNVEV (reference sequence).

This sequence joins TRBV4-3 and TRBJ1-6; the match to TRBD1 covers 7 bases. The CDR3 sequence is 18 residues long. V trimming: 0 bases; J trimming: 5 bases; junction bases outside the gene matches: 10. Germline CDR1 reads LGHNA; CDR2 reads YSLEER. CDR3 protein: CASSQDVEGAANNSPLHF. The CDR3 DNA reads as TGCGCCAGCAGCCAAGATGTGGAGGGGGCGGCAAATAATTCACCCCTCCACTTT.

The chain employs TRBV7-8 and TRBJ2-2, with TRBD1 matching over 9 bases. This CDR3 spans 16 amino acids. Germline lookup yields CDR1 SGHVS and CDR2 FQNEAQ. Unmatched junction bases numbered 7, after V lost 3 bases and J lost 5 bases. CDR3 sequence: CASSFPTGGQTGELFF. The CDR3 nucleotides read TGTGCCAGCAGCTTCCCGACAGGGGGTCAGACCGGGGAGCTGTTTTTT.

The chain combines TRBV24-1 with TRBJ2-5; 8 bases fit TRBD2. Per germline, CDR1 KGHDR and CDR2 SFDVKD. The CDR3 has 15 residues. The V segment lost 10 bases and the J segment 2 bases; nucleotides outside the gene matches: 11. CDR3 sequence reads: CATGTLAGGQETQYF. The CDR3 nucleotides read TGTGCCACGGGGACGCTAGCGGGTGGTCAAGAGACCCAGTACTTC.

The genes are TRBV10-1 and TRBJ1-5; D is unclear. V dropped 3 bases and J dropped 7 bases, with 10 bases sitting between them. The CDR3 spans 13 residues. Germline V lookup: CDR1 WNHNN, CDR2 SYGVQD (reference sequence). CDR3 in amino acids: CASSETERQPQHF. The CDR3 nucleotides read TGCGCCAGCAGTGAAACGGAGAGACAGCCCCAGCATTTT.

The CDR3: CASSLTGGGYTF. Written as DNA, the CDR3 is TGCGCCAGCAGCTTAACAGGGGGAGGCTACACCTTC. V usage is TRBV5-1 and J usage is TRBJ1-2, with 8 positions matching TRBD1. CDR1 and CDR2 from the germline V gene are SGHRS and YFSETQ. V lost 2 bases to trimming and J lost 8 bases; unmatched junction nucleotides: 2. This CDR3 spans 12 amino acids.

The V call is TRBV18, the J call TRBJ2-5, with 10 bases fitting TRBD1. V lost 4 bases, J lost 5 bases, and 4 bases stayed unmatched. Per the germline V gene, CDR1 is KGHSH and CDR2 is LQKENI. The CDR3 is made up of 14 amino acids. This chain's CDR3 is CASSRQGARETQYF. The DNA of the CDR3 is TGTGCCAGCTCACGACAGGGGGCGCGGGAGACCCAGTACTTC.

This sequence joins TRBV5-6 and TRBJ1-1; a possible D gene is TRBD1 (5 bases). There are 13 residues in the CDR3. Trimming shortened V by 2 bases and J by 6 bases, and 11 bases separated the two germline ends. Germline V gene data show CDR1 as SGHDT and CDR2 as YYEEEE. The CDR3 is CASSLAGPSEAFF. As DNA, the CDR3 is TGTGCCAGCAGCTTAGCGGGGCCCTCTGAAGCTTTCTTT. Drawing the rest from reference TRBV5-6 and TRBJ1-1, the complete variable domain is DAGVTQSPTHLIKTRGQQVTLRCSPKSGHDTVSWYQQALGQGPQFIFQYYEEEERQRGNFPDRFSGHQFPNYSSELNVNALLLGDSALYLCASSLAGPSEAFFGQGTRLTVV.

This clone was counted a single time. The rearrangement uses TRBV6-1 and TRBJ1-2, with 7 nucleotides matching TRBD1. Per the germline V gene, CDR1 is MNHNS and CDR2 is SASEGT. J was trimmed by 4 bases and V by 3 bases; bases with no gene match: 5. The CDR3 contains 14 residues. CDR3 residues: CASSDRGQSYGYTF. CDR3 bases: TGTGCCAGCAGTGATCGGGGACAGTCCTATGGCTACACCTTC.

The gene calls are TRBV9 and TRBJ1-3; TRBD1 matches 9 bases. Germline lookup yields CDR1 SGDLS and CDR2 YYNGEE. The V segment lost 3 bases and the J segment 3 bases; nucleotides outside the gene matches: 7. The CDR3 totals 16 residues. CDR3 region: CASSGRTGASGNTIYF. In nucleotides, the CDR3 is TGTGCCAGCAGCGGCCGGACAGGGGCGAGTGGAAACACCATATATTTT.

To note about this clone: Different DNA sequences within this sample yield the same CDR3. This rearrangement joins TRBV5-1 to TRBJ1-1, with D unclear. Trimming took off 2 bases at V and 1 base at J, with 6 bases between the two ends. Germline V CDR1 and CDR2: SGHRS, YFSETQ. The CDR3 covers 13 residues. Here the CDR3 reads CASSFRGNTEAFF. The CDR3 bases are TGCGCCAGCAGCTTCCGGGGGAACACTGAAGCTTTCTTT.

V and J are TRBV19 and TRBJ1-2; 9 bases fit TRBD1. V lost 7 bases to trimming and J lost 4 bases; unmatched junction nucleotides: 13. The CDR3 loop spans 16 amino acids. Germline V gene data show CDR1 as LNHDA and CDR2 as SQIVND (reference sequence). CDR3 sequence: CASTYRDRAFAYGYTF. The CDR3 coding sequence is TGTGCCAGTACCTACAGGGACAGGGCCTTTGCCTATGGCTACACCTTC.

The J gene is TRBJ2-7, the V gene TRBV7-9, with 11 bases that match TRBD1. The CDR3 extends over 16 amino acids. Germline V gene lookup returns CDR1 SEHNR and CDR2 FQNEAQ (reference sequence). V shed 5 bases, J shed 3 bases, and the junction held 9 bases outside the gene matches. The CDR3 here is CASSAPLGTGGYEQYF. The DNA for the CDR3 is TGTGCCAGCAGCGCTCCCCTCGGGACAGGGGGCTACGAGCAGTACTTC.

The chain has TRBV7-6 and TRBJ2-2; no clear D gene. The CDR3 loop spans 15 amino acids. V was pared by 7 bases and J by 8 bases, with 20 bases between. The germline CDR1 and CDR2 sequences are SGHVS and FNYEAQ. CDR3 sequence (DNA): TGTGCCAGCACCCCGGATTATGCCCGAGGAGGGGAGCTGTTTTTT. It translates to CASTPDYARGGELFF.

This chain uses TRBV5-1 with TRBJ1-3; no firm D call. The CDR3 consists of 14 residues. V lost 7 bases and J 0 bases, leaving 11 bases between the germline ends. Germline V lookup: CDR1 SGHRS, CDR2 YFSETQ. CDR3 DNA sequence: TGCGCCAGCTTCGACACTGACTCTGGAAACACCATATATTTT. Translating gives CASFDTDSGNTIYF.

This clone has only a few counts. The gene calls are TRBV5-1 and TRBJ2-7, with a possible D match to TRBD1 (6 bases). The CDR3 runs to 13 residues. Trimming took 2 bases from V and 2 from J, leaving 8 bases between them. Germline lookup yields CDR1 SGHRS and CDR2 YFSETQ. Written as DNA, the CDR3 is TGCGCCAGCAGCTTCGGGACAACCTACGAGCAGTACTTC. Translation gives CASSFGTTYEQYF.

CDR3 sequence reads: CASTNAGGDRYGYTF. For the CDR3, the DNA is TGTGCCAGCACAAACGCGGGAGGCGACAGATATGGCTACACCTTC. The gene calls are TRBV9 and TRBJ1-2; D is perhaps TRBD1 (5 bases). This CDR3 is 15 amino acids long. Germline V lookup: CDR1 SGDLS, CDR2 YYNGEE. With 6 bases removed from V and 5 bases from J, the gap between germline ends came to 20 bases.

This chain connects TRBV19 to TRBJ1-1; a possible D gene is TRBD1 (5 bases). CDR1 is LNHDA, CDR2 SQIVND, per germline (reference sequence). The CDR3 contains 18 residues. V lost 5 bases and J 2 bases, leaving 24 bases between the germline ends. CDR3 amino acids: CASSSNRLGLGANTEAFF. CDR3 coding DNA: TGTGCCAGTAGTTCGAACCGCCTGGGTCTAGGGGCTAACACTGAAGCTTTCTTT.

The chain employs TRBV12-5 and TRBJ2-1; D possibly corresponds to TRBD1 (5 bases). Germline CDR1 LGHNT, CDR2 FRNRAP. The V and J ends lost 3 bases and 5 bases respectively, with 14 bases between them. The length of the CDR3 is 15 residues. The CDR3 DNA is TGTGCTAGTGGTTTTTGGCAGGGTCTGAACAATGAGCAGTTCTTC. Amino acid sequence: CASGFWQGLNNEQFF.

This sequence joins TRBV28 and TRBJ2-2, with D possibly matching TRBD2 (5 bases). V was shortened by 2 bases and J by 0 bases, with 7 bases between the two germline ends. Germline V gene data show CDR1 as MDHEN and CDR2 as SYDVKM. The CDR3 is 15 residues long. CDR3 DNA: TGTGCCAGCAGTTTACCACTAGCGAACACCGGGGAGCTGTTTTTT. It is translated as CASSLPLANTGELFF.

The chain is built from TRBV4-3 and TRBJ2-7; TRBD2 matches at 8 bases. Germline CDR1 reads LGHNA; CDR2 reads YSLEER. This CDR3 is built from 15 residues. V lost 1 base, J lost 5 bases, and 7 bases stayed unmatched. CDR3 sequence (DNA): TGCGCCAGCAGCCAAGCCGGGACTAGATCCCACGAGCAGTACTTC. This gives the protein CASSQAGTRSHEQYF.

The CDR3 sequence: CASSRAGQLYNSPLHF. The CDR3 DNA is TGTGCCAGCAGCCGGGCGGGACAGCTCTATAATTCACCCCTCCACTTT. The chain is built from TRBV28 and TRBJ1-6; 7 bases agree with TRBD1. Trimming cost V 6 bases and J 3 bases; bases outside gene matches: 8. Germline CDR1 reads MDHEN; CDR2 reads SYDVKM. The CDR3 loop spans 16 amino acids.

The CDR3 DNA reads TGTGCCAGTAGCCCCAGGGGACAGGGGGCGCGTGGGAACATTCAGTACTTC. It codes for CASSPRGQGARGNIQYF. The chain combines TRBV19 with TRBJ2-4, with 12 bases lining up with TRBD1. Looked up from germline, CDR1 is LNHDA and CDR2 is SQIVND (reference sequence). V gave up 6 bases and J gave up 7 bases; unmatched junction bases: 13. This CDR3 spans 17 amino acids.

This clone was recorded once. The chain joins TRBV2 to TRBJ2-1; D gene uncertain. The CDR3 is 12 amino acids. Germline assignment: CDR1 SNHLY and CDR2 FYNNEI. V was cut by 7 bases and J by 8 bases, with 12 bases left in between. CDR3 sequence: CASNSNVDEQFF. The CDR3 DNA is TGTGCCAGCAACTCGAACGTGGATGAGCAGTTCTTC. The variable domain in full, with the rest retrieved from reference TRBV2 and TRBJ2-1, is EPEVTQTPSHQVTQMGQEVILRCVPISNHLYFYWYRQILGQKVEFLVSFYNNEISEKSEIFDDQFSVERPDGSNFTLKIRSTKLEDSAMYFCASNSNVDEQFFGPGTRLTVL.

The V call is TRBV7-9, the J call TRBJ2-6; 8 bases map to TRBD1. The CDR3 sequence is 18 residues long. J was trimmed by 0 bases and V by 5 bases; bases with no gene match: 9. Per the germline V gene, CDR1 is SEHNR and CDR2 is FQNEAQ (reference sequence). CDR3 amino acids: CASSTTGQGGSGANVLTF. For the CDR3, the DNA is TGTGCCAGCAGCACCACCGGACAGGGAGGCTCTGGGGCCAACGTCCTGACTTTC.

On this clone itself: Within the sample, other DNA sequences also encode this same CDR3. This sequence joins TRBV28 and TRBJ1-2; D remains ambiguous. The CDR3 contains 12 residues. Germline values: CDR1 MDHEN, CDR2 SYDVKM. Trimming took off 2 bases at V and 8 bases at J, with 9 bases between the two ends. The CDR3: CASSLRGYGYTF. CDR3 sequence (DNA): TGTGCCAGCAGTTTACGGGGTTACGGCTACACCTTC.

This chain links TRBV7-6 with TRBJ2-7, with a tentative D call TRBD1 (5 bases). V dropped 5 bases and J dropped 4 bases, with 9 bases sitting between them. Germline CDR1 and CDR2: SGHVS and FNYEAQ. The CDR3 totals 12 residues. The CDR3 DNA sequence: TGTGCCAGCAGCCTGGACACGTACGAGCAGTACTTC. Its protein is CASSLDTYEQYF.